This note documents a single T cell receptor (beta chain) sequence. The target antigen is unknown. The germline V gene encodes CDR1 SGHTA and CDR2 FQGTGA. The ends were cut back, 0 bases at V and 8 bases at J, with 14 bases in the middle. The CDR3 sequence is 15 residues long. This entry is derived from a study of shared clonotypes between healthy human individuals. TCRdb keeps only in-frame clones here, not all; method: immunoSEQ multiplex PCR. The data hold roughly 1,000,000 clones, with about four fifths observed a single time. Study-level findings and limits: Donor scarcity curtailed the genetic and exposure-history diversity represented herein.

The source of this sequence is a young man in good health. Some clones in this sample may be carry-over from other donors' samples. The source material was memory CD4+ T cells from PBMCs. Subset here: CD45RA-negative fraction. V and J are TRBV7-3 and TRBJ2-1, with D hard to call. CDR3 in DNA: TGTGCCAGCAGCTTAACGTTTCTAGGCGCCGATGAGCAGTTCTTC. It translates to CASSLTFLGADEQFF.